This T cell receptor (beta chain) was documented in a study of cytomegalovirus exposure and HLA in healthy donors. Study outcomes and limitations: Beyond CMV serostatus, there was no information to go on about immune exposure. Versus the approximately 700-donor mean, an Asian-associated ancestry cluster reportedly showed fewer N-insertions in a later analysis. HLA restriction was apparent for most CMV-associated TCR beta chains in a later analysis. Common viral pathogens (according to a later analysis) appeared linked to several of the most significant clusters.

Primers for the PCR totalled 60 Vbeta and 13 Jbeta. Assay: immunoSEQ multiplex PCR; the TCRdb copy retains only in-frame clones and omits some. Here the sample spans under 200,000 clones, 77% being singletons. Germline CDR1 reads LNHDA; CDR2 reads SQIVND (reference sequence). V gave up 3 bases and J gave up 3 bases, with 17 bases separating them. This CDR3 is 16 amino acids long. With regard to this clone: Its antigen is currently unknown.

The sequence was collected from a woman in her thirties or forties in good health and CMV-seropositive. Sequences were obtained from PBMCs. The chain couples TRBV19 to TRBJ1-2; tentatively, D is TRBD1 (5 bases). CDR3 residues: CASSMGGIGPHYGYTF. The CDR3 DNA follows: TGTGCCAGTAGTATGGGGGGTATAGGACCTCACTATGGCTACACCTTC.